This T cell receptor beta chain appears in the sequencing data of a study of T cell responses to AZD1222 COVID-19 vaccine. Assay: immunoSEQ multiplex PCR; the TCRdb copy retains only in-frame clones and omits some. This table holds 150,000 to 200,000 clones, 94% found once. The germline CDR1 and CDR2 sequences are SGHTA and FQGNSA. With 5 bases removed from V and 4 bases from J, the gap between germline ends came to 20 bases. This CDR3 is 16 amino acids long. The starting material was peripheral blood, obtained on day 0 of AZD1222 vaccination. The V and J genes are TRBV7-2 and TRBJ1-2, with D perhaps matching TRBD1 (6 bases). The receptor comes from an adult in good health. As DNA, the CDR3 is TGTGCCAGCAGCCCGCGAGGACAGACCGTTTCCTATGGCTACACCTTC. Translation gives CASSPRGQTVSYGYTF. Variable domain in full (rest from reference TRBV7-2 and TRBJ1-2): GAGVSQSPSNKVTEKGKDVELRCDPISGHTALYWYRQSLGQGLEFLIYFQGNSAPDKSGLPSDRFSAERTGGSVSTLTIQRTQQEDSAVYLCASSPRGQTVSYGYTFGSGTRLTVV.